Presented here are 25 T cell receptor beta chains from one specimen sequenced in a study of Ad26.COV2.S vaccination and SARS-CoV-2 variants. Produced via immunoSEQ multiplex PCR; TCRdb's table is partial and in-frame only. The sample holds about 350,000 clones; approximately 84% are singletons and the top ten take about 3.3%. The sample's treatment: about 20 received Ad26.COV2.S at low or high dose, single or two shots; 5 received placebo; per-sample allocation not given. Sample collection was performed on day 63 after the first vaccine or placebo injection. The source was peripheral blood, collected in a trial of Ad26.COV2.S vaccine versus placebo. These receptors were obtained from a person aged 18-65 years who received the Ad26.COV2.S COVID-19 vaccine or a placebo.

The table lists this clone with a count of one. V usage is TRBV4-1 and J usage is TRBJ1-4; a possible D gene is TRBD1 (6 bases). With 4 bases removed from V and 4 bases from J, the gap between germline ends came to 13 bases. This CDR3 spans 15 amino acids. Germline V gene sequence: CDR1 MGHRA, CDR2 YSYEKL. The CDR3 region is CASSRGGGFNEKLFF. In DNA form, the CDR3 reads TGCGCCAGCAGCCGAGGGGGTGGATTTAATGAAAAACTGTTTTTT.

For the CDR3, the DNA is TGTGCCAGCCATCGAAGGGATGGCTACACCTTC. Protein sequence: CASHRRDGYTF. The rearrangement joins TRBV6-5 to TRBJ1-2; D remains unclear. The CDR3 totals 11 residues. V lost 8 bases, J lost 6 bases, and 10 bases lay in between. Looked up from germline, CDR1 is MNHEY and CDR2 is SVGAGI.

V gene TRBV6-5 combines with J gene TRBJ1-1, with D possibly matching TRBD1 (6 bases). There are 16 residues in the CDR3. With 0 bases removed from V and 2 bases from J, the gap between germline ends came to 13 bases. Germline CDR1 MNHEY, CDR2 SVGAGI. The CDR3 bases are TGTGCCAGCAGTTACTCGTGGGGGGGCCGAAACACTGAAGCTTTCTTT. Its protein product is CASSYSWGGRNTEAFF.

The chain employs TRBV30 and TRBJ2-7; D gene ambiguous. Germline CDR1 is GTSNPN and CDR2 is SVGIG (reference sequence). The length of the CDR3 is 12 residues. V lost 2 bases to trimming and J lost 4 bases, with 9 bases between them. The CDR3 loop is CAWSSGPYEQYF. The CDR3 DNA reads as TGTGCCTGGAGTTCAGGACCATACGAGCAGTACTTC.

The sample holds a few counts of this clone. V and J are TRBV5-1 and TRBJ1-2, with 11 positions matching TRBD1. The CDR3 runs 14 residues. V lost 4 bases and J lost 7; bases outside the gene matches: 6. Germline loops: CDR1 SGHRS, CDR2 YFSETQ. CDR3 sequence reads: CASSLGQGGSGYTF. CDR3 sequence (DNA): TGCGCCAGCAGCCTGGGACAGGGGGGAAGTGGCTACACCTTC.

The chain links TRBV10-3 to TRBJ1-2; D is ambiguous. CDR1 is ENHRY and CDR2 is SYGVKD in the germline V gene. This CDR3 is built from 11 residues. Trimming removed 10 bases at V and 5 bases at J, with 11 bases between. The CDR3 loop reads CATSRLYGYTF. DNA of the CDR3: TGTGCCACCAGCCGTTTATATGGCTACACCTTC.

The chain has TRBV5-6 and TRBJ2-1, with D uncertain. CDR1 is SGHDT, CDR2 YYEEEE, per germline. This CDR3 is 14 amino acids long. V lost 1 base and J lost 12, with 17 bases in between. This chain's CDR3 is CASSLLRAPGRQFF. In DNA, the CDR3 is TGTGCCAGCAGCTTGCTCCGGGCCCCGGGCAGGCAGTTCTTC. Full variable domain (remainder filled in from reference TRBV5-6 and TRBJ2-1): DAGVTQSPTHLIKTRGQQVTLRCSPKSGHDTVSWYQQALGQGPQFIFQYYEEEERQRGNFPDRFSGHQFPNYSSELNVNALLLGDSALYLCASSLLRAPGRQFFGPGTRLTVL.

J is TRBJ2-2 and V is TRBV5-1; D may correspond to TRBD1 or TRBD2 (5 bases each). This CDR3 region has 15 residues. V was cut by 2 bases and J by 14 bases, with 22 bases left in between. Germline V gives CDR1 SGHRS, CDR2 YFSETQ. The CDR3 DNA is TGCGCCAGCAGCTTTCTCCCGGGACCTCCGAGGGTCCTGTTTTTT. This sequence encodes CASSFLPGPPRVLFF.

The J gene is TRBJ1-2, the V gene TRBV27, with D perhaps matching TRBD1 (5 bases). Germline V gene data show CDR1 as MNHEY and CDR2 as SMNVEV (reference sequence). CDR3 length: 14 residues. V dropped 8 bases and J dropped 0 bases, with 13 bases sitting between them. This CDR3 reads CASGTEAANYGYTF. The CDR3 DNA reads TGTGCCAGCGGGACGGAAGCTGCTAACTATGGCTACACCTTC.

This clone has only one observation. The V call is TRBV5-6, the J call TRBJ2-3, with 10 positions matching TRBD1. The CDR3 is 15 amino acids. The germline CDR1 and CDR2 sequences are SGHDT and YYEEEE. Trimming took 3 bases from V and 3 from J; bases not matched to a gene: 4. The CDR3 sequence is CASSWDRGKTDTQYF. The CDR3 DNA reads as TGTGCCAGCAGCTGGGACAGGGGAAAAACAGATACGCAGTATTTT.

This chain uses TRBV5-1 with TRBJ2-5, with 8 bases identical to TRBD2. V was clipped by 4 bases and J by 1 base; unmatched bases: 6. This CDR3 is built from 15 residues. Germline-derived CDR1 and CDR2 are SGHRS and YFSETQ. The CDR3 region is CASSPESGGQETQYF. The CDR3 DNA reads TGCGCCAGCAGCCCCGAGAGCGGGGGCCAAGAGACCCAGTACTTC.

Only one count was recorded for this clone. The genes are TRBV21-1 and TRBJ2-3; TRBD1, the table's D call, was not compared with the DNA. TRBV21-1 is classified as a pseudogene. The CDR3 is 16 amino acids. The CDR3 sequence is CASSTPGQGSTDTQYF. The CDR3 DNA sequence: TGTGCCAGCAGCACTCCAGGACAGGGGAGCACAGATACGCAGTATTTT.

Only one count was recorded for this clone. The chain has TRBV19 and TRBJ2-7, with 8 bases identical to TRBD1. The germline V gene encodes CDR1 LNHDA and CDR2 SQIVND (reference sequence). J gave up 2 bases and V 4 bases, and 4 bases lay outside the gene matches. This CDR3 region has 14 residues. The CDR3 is CASSTGQGAYEQYF. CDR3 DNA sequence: TGTGCCAGTAGTACCGGACAGGGTGCCTACGAGCAGTACTTC.

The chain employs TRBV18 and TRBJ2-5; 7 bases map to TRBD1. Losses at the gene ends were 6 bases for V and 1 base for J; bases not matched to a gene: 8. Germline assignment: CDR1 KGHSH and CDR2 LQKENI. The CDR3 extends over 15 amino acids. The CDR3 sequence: CASSKGAAAQETQYF. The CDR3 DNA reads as TGTGCCAGCTCGAAGGGGGCTGCCGCCCAAGAGACCCAGTACTTC.

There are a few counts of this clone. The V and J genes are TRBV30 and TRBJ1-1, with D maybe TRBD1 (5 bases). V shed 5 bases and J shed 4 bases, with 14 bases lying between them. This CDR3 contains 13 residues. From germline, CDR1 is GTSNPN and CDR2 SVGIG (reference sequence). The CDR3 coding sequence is TGTGCCTGGGAAAGGGGTGAAGGCACTGAAGCTTTCTTT. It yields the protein CAWERGEGTEAFF.

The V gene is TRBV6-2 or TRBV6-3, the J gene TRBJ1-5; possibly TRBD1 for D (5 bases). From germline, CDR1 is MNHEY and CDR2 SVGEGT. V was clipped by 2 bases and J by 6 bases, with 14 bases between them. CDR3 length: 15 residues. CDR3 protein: CASSYVSGPLQPQHF. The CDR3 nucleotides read TGTGCCAGCAGTTACGTCTCGGGGCCCCTTCAGCCCCAGCATTTT.

The CDR3 DNA is TGTGCCTCCATGGGTGGGCCCTACAATGAGCAGTTCTTC. Its protein product is CASMGGPYNEQFF. The V and J genes are TRBV30 and TRBJ2-1; D is uncertain. The V gene lost 7 bases and the J gene lost 2 bases, with 12 bases spanning the gap. Germline V lookup: CDR1 GTSNPN, CDR2 SVGIG (reference sequence). This CDR3 has 13 amino acids.

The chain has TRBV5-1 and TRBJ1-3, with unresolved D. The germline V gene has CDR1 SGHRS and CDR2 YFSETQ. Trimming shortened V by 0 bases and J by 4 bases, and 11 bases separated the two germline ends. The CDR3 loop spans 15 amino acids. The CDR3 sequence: CASSLGFNSGNTIYF. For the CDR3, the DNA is TGCGCCAGCAGCTTGGGGTTTAACTCCGGAAACACCATATATTTT.

The CDR3 coding sequence is TGTGCCAGCATCGGGACGGCTACTGAAGCTTTCTTT. Translation gives CASIGTATEAFF. The chain links TRBV12-3 or TRBV12-4 to TRBJ1-1; tentatively, D is TRBD1 (5 bases). The CDR3 has 12 amino acids. The V gene lost 7 bases and the J gene lost 5 bases, with 11 bases spanning the gap.

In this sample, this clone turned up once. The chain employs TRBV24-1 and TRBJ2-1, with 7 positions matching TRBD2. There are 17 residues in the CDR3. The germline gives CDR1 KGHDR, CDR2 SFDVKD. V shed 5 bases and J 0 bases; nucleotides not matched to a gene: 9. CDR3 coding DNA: TGTGCCACCAGTGGGATCGAGCGGGGCAGCTCCTACAATGAGCAGTTCTTC. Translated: CATSGIERGSSYNEQFF.

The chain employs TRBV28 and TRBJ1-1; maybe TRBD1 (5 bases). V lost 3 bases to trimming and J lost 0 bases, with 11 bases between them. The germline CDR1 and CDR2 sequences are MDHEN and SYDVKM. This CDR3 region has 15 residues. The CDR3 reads CASSFAGRMNTEAFF. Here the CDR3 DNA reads TGTGCCAGCAGTTTCGCGGGACGGATGAACACTGAAGCTTTCTTT.

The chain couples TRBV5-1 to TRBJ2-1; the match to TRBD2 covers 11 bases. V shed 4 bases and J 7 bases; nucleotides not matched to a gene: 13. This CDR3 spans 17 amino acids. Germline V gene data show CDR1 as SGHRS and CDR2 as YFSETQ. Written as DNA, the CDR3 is TGCGCCAGCAGCCCAAACCCCGGGACTAGCGGCAAGAATGAGCAGTTCTTC. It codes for CASSPNPGTSGKNEQFF.

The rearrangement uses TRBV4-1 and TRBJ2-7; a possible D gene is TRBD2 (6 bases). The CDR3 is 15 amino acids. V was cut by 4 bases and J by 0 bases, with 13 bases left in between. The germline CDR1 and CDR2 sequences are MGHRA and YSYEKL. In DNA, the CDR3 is TGCGCCAGCAGCCGGGACTCGTCGATCTCCTACGAGCAGTACTTC. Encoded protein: CASSRDSSISYEQYF.

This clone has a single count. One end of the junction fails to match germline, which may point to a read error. CDR3 sequence: CALWGAQRGANGNTGELFF. In DNA, the CDR3 is TGCGCCCTCTGGGGGGCCCAGCGGGGGGCGAATGGAAACACCGGGGAGCTGTTTTTT. The rearrangement joins TRBV10-3 to TRBJ2-2; 9 nucleotides agree with TRBD2. The CDR3 loop spans 19 amino acids. Germline CDR1 and CDR2: ENHRY and SYGVKD.

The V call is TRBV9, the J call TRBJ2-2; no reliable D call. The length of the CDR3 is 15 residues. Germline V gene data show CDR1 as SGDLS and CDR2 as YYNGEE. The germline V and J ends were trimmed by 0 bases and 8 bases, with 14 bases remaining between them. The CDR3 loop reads CASSVDPELGGELFF. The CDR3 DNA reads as TGTGCCAGCAGCGTAGACCCCGAGTTAGGGGGGGAGCTGTTTTTT. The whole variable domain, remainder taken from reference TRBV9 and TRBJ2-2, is DSGVTQTPKHLITATGQRVTLRCSPRSGDLSVYWYQQSLDQGLQFLIQYYNGEERAKGNILERFSAQQFPDLHSELNLSSLELGDSALYFCASSVDPELGGELFFGEGSRLTVL.